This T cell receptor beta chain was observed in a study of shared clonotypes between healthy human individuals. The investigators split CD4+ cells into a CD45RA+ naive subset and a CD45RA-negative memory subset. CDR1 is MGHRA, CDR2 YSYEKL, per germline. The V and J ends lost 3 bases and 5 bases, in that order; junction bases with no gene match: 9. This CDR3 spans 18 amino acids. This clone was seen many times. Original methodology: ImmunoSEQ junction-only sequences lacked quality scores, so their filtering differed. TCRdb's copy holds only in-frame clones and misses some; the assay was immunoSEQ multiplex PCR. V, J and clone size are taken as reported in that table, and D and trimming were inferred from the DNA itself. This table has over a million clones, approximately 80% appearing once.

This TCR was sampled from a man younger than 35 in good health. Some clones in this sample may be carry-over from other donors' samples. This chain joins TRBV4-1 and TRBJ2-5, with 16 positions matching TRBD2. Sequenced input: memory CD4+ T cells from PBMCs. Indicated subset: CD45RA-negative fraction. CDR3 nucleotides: TGCGCCAGCAGCCACGGGACTAGCGGGAGGGCCGTAAGGGAGACCCAGTACTTC. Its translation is CASSHGTSGRAVRETQYF.